This T cell receptor (beta chain) was identified in a study of blood T cell repertoires in COVID-19 (TCRdb year 2020). Some background on the complete study: Samples from collaborators originated in the United States, Italy and Spain and spanned both the acute and convalescent phases of COVID-19. The dataset comprised deeply sampled blood TCRbeta repertoires from subjects exposed to, actively infected with, or recovered from COVID-19. Sample metadata almost always included a de-identified subject ID, COVID-19 status, age in years and sex. The material from the prospective study consisted of cDNA or gDNA derived from T cells, B-cell-depleted T cells, or PBMCs. Where available, HLA class I and class II types were taken from metadata supplied by the sample provider and were not determined by assay-based typing. The samples were drawn from two sources: the first 160 participants of the ongoing ImmuneRACE study, and 950 to 1,500 subjects contributed by 6 global collaborators. A freely available public database, intended as a resource for researchers studying the immune response to SARS-CoV-2, is where the repertoires were released. Findings and caveats that apply to the study as a whole: The quantity of clinical and demographic metadata differed by source and by participant and was supplied without curation.

TCRbeta CDR3 regions were amplified from genomic DNA using the immunoSEQ Assay, a bias-controlled multiplex PCR. Under the source paper's analysis protocol: The number of nucleated cells in each sample was estimated from the amplification of reference gene primers within the assay. To quantify the absolute abundance of each unique TCRbeta CDR3 rearrangement, sequence reads were collapsed and filtered. For each sample, productive Simpson clonality was calculated by taking the square root of Simpson's diversity index across productive rearrangements. TCRdb stores this immuneACCESS table with in-frame sequences only. Part of the clones is absent; in the studies checked, under half of the shortfall reflects unresolved V genes, and no reason is known for the rest. V and J calls and clone size follow that table, whereas D and trimming were derived from the DNA. Present in this sample are a few hundred thousand clones, around 80% of which were seen just once. The ten largest clones add up to 14% to 15% of the sample.

In the prospective study, participants were roughly 18 to 90 years old, resided in 25 or so geographic areas of the United States, and were enrolled through a virtual design. In the prospective study, cohorts were assigned on the basis of participant-reported clinical history obtained from a screening survey and a study questionnaire. For ImmuneRACE Cohort 3, a participant was defined as recovered based on two consecutive negative NP/OP PCR tests, clearance by a healthcare professional, or resolution of symptoms. In the prospective study, mobile phlebotomists collected whole blood, serum and a nasopharyngeal or oropharyngeal swab from each participant. Additional blood draws and questionnaires over an approximately two-month period could optionally be provided by prospective study participants. Blood samples from the prospective study were shipped frozen or at room temperature prior to DNA extraction.

A remark on this clone: Its antigen is currently not known. Base qualities are missing; no much larger clone stands one base away.

Compared with germline, V lacks 3 bases and J lacks 5 bases; bases without a gene match: 5. CDR1 and CDR2, per the germline V gene, are MDHEN and SYDVKM. The CDR3 starts with the cysteine, ends with the phenylalanine, and has 14 residues. The only DNA kept is the CDR3, 42 bases in frame from the first base. The material sequenced was PBMCs or T cells enriched from blood (not recorded which). The origin of this receptor is a man aged 40-55 years who had recovered from COVID-19. The rearrangement joined TRBV28 to TRBJ1-1; 8 bases in the junction line up with TRBD1. The CDR3 region reads CASSLAGGRTEAFF. DNA sequence: TGTGCCAGCAGTTTGGCAGGGGGCAGGACTGAAGCTTTCTTT.